A selection of T cell receptor beta chains follows, all from one sample in a study of T cell repertoires in cytomegalovirus infection. TCRdb reprocessed the reads with MiXCR, giving one entry per CDR3 protein. The sample contains about 180,000 distinct CDR3 sequences, about a sixth of which appear only once. Sequencing was carried out using CD8+ T cells from PBMCs. Receptors originate from a human donor in good health (CMV status not recorded). Some clones in this sample may be carry-over from other donors' samples. CDR3s include the opening cysteine and the closing phenylalanine or tryptophan. A D gene is named only where the DNA matches it firmly. Not every row has a clone size; where given, it reads once, few, many or a size class.

TRBJ2-1 TRBV6-2/TRBV6-3 - - TGTGCCAGTCAGTTGGATAGGAGCTCCTACAATGAGCAGTTCTTC CASQLDRSSYNEQFF
TRBJ1-5 TRBV6-2/TRBV6-3 TRBD1 - TGTGCCAGCAGTTATCGGGCAGAGGGGGCGGCTCAGCCCCAGCATTTT CASSYRAEGAAQPQHF
TRBJ1-2 TRBV4-1 TRBD1 few TGCGCCAGCAGCCCGGTTGGACAGGGACTTTATGGCTACACCTTC CASSPVGQGLYGYTF
TRBJ1-5 TRBV10-3 - few TGTGCCAGCGAGGAAGGGAGAGGCAATCAGCCCCAGCATTTT CASEEGRGNQPQHF
TRBJ2-5 TRBV7-6 - few TGTGCCAGCAGCCCCCAGGGGGGTGCACCGAACGAAGAGACCCAGTACTTC CASSPQGGAPNEETQYF
TRBJ2-7 TRBV20-1 TRBD1 few TGCAGTGCTAGAGGCCCCGGACAGGGGGCCTTATCGGACGAGCAGTACTTC CSARGPGQGALSDEQYF
TRBJ1-5 TRBV19 - - TGTGCCAGTAGACCAGGGGCGGGAAATCAGCCCCAGCATTTT CASRPGAGNQPQHF
TRBJ2-1 TRBV20-1 TRBD2 - TGCAGTGCTACTAATCGAGCGGGGGGTTACAATGAGCAGTTCTTC CSATNRAGGYNEQFF
TRBJ2-1 TRBV27 - few TGTGCCAGCAGTTTGTCGGTCTCCGGGGTTAATGAGCAGTTCTTC CASSLSVSGVNEQFF
TRBJ2-7 TRBV4-1 - few TGCGCCAGCAGCCCTTCGAAGGGCCCCTACGAGCAGTACTTC CASSPSKGPYEQYF
TRBJ2-7 TRBV28 - few TGTGCCAGCAGTACCCCCTCCCGCTCCAGCTCCTACGAGCAGTACTTC CASSTPSRSSSYEQYF
TRBJ2-7 TRBV14 - - TGTGCCAGCAGCCAAGTGTTGCGAGGGACTTTATACGAGCAGTACTTC CASSQVLRGTLYEQYF
TRBJ1-5 TRBV12-3/TRBV12-4 TRBD1 few TGTGCCAGCAGAACCGGGACAGTCAATCAGCCCCAGCATTTT CASRTGTVNQPQHF
TRBJ1-4 TRBV25-1 - - TGTGCCAGCAGCGGAGAGACGGGAAAACTGTTTTTT CASSGETGKLFF
TRBJ2-5 TRBV30 - - TGTGCCTGGAGTGCCCCAGGGGTAAGGGAAGAGACCCAGTACTTC CAWSAPGVREETQYF
TRBJ2-1 TRBV2 - - TGTGCCAGCAGTGAATCGACTACTAATCCCTACAATGAGCAGTTCTTC CASSESTTNPYNEQFF
TRBJ1-5 TRBV7-9 TRBD1 - TGTGCCAGCAGCTCCGGGACAGGGGGGAGAGCGCGCAATCAGCCCCAGCATTTT CASSSGTGGRARNQPQHF
TRBJ2-7 TRBV28 - few TGTGCCAGCAGTTTTGTGCTAAACGAGCAGTACTTC CASSFVLNEQYF
TRBJ2-2 TRBV9 - - TGTGCCAGCAGCCCCCCGGGGACCGGCGGGGAGCTGTTTTTT CASSPPGTGGELFF
TRBJ1-1 TRBV28 - - TGTGCCAGCAGTTTATTTGGGGAGAACACTGAAGCTTTCTTT CASSLFGENTEAFF
TRBJ2-7 TRBV7-9 - - TGTGCCAGCATGCCTTTGACCTACGAGCAGTACTTC CASMPLTYEQYF
TRBJ2-7 TRBV7-2 - few TGTGCCAGCAGTCATGACAGGCCCCTATCCTACGAGCAGTACTTC CASSHDRPLSYEQYF
TRBJ2-5 TRBV5-6 - few TGTGCCAGCAGCTTGGTGGGGCAGGAGACCCAGTACTTC CASSLVGQETQYF
TRBJ2-1 TRBV7-8 - few TGTGCCAGCAGCTTATGGAGCTCCGCCTACAATGAGCAGTTCTTC CASSLWSSAYNEQFF
TRBJ1-1 TRBV3-1 - few TGTGCCAGCAGCCAAGACGGGGTCGAGGGGACTGAAGCTTTCTTT CASSQDGVEGTEAFF
TRBJ2-7 TRBV7-9 - few TGTGCCAGCAGCCCCTCCGATCAGGGCTCCTACGAGCAGTACTTC CASSPSDQGSYEQYF
TRBJ2-1 TRBV6-1 - - TGTGCCAGCAGTACCCTGCTAGCGTCCTACAATGAGCAGTTCTTC CASSTLLASYNEQFF
TRBJ1-1 TRBV7-2 - - TGTGCCAGCAGCTTAAGTTGGTCAGTTCGGCAGGCAAAGAACACTGAAGCTTTCTTT CASSLSWSVRQAKNTEAFF
TRBJ2-2 TRBV7-8 - many TGTGCCAGCAGCTTAGGGGAGGTAACTCGGGAGCTGTTTTTT CASSLGEVTRELFF
TRBJ2-5 TRBV7-3 TRBD2 - TGTGCCAGCCCGGGGGGTGAGACCCAGTACTTC CASPGGETQYF
TRBJ2-2 TRBV20-1 - - TGCAGTGCTAGAATAACTCCAGGGATGAACACCGGGGAGCTGTTTTTT CSARITPGMNTGELFF
TRBJ1-4 TRBV28 - - TGTGCCAGCAGTTTATCAGGGTATAGTGAAAAACTGTTTTTT CASSLSGYSEKLFF
TRBJ1-2 TRBV20-1 TRBD1 - TGCAGTGCGAAAACCGACAGGGCATCTAACTATGGCTACACCTTC CSAKTDRASNYGYTF
TRBJ2-1 TRBV5-6 - - TGTGCCAGCAGCTTGGGGACAGCGCCGACTTACAATGAGCAGTTCTTC CASSLGTAPTYNEQFF
TRBJ2-1 TRBV10-3 TRBD2 - TGTGCCACCGCGGGGGAGGGACTAGCGGGGGTTACGGATGAGCAGTTCTTC CATAGEGLAGVTDEQFF
TRBJ1-1 TRBV12-3/TRBV12-4 - few TGTGCCAGCACTTCCTCCGCCGACTGGGCTGAAGCTTTCTTT CASTSSADWAEAFF